The 2 T cell receptor beta chains below were found in one sample sequenced in a study of spatial heterogeneity in lung cancer. TCRdb independently ran MiXCR on the 5' RACE reads; one entry per CDR3 protein. There are 45,000 to 55,000 distinct CDR3 sequences in the sample; about 5.8% occur only once, and around 10% lies in the top ten. Noted time point: sample taken at primary tumor resection. This material consisted of PBMCs, taken at surgery. The receptor source for this set is a male donor with early-stage non-small cell lung cancer.

This clonotype was counted at least ten times. The chain is built from TRBV2 and TRBJ2-3; D is unresolved. This CDR3 region has 14 residues. From germline, CDR1 is SNHLY and CDR2 FYNNEI. The germline V and J ends were trimmed by 11 bases and 6 bases, with 21 bases remaining between them. Here the CDR3 DNA reads TGTGCCTGCCAGCAAGAGGCAGGTGAGGATACGCAGTATTTT. It codes for CACQQEAGEDTQYF.

This clonotype was counted at least ten times. V usage is TRBV9 and J usage is TRBJ2-7; 10 bases match TRBD2. J lost 3 bases, V lost 0 bases, and 6 bases had no gene match. CDR3 size: 16 residues. The germline CDR1 and CDR2 sequences are SGDLS and YYNGEE. The CDR3 protein is CASSVGVAGGVYEQYF. CDR3 nucleotides: TGTGCCAGCAGCGTAGGAGTAGCGGGAGGCGTCTACGAGCAGTACTTC.